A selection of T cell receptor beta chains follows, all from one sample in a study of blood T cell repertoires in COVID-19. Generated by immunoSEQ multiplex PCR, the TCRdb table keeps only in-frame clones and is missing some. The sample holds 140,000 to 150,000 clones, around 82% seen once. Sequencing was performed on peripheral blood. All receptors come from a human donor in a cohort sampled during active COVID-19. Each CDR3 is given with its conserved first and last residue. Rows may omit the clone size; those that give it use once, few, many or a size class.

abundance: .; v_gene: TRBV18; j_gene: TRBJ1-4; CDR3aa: CASSQDRATTNEKLFF
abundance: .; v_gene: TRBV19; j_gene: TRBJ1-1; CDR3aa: CASSTVQKNTEAFF
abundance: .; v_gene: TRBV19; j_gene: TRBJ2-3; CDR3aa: CASSTTRDRRTDTQYF
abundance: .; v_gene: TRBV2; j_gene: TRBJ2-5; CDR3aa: CASSEGRGQETQYF
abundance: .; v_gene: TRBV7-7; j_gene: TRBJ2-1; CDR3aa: CASSLEGGGEQFF
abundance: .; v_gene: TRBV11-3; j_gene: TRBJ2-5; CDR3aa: CASSLGFRGVGETQYF
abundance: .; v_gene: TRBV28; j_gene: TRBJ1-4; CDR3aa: CASSLGGGARMGHEKLFF
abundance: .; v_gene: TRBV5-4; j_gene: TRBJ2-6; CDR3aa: CASSLGGQNPSGANVLTF
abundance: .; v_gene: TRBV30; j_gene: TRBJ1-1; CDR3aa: CAWQTGLNTEAFF
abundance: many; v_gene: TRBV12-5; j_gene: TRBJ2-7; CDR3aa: CASGDPGQLGSYEQYF
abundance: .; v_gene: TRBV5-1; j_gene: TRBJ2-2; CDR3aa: CASSGTGVGELFF
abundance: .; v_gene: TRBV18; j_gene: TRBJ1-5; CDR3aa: CASSPMDTRSNQPQHF
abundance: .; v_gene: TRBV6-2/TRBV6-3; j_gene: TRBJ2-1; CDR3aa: CASSPPGQGYNEQFF
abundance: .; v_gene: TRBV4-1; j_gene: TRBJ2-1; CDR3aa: CASSQWNSGNNEQFF
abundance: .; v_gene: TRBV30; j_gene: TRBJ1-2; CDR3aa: CAWTSYGANYGYTF
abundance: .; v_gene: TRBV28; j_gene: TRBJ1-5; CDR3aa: CASIDPPLTHF
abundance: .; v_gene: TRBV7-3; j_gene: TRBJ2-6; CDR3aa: CASSVWDIHSGANVLTF
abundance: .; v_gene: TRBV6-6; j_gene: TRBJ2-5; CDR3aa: CASRPGTGGPETQYF
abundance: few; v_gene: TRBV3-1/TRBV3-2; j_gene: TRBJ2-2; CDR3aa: CASSVYQGSNTGELFF
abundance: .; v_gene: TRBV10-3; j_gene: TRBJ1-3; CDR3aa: CAIRTGAKNTIYF
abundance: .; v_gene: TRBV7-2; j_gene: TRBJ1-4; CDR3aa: CASSFDRGTKLFF
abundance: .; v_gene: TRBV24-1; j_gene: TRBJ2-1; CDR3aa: CATSDSPGLAGGPTYNEQFF
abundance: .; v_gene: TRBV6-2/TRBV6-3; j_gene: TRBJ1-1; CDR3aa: CASSARGGRNTEAFF
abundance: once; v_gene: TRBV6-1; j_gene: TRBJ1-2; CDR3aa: CASSGVAGEGPYGYTF
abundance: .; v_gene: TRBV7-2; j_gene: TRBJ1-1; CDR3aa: CASSLRQGPAFF
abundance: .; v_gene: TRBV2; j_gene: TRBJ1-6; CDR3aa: CASSSDREEGNSPLHF
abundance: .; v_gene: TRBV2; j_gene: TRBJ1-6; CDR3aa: CASRAGNSPLHF
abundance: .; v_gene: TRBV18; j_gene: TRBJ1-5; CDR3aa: CASSPLTPRRGQTYQPQHF
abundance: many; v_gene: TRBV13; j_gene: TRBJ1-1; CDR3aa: CASSSNPPETGPTEAFF
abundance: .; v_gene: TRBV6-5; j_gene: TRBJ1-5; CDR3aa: CASSLEGVGQPQHF
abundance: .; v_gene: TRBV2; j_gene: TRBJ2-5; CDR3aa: CASGDRGLTETQYF
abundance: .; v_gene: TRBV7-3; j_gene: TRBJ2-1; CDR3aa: CASSLASGTYNEQFF
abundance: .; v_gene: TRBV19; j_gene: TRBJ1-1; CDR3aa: CASTGTGNTEAFF
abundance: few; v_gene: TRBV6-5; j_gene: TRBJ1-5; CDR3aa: CASSWGTGDQPQHF
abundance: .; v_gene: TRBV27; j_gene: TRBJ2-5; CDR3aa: CASSPSLITRQVLQETQYF
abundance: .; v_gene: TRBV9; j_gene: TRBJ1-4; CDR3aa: CASSVSATNEKLFF
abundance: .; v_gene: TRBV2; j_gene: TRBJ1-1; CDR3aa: CASSGTTNTEAFF
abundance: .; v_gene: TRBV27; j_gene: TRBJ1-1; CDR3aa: CASRRSGLNTEAFF
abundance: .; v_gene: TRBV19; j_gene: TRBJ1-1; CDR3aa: CASQSTMNTEAFF
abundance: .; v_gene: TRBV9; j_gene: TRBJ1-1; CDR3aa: CASSVVTGSAEAFF
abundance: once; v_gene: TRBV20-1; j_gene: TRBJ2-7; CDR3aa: CSASPLGSGTYEQYF
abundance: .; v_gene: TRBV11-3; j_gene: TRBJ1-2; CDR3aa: CASSTSRGGYTF
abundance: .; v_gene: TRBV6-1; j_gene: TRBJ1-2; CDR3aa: CASSDAGMSDGYTF
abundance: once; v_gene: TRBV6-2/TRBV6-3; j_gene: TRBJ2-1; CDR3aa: CASSSPGAGGSYNEQFF
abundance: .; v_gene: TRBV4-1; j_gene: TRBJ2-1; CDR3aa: CASSPVQGFTYNEQFF
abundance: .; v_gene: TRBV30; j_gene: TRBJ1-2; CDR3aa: CAWSVFGGGGYTF
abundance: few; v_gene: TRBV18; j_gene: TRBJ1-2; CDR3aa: CASSPSGANGYTF
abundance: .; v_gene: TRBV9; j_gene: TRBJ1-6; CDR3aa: CASSAGGGRKDSPLHF